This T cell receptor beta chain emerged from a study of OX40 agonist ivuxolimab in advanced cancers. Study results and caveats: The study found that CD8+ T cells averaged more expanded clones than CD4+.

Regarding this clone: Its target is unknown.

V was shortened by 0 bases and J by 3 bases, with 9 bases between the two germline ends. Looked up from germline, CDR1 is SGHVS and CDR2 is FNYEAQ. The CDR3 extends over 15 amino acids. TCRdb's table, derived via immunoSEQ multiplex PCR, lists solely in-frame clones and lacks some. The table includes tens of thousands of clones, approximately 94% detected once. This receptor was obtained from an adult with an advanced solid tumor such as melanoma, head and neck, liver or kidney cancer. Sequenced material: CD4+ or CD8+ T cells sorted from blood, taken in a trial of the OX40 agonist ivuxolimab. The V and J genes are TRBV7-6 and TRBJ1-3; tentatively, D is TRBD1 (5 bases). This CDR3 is CASSLAMGLGNTIYF. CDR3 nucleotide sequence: TGTGCCAGCAGCTTAGCGATGGGGCTTGGAAACACCATATATTTT.